This T cell receptor beta chain stems from a study of cytomegalovirus exposure and HLA in healthy donors. Findings of the study overall: A classifier reportedly called cytomegalovirus status with high sensitivity and specificity. Specificity of a few CMV-associated chains for CMV antigens was verified in vitro.

Worth noting for this clone: Its target is unknown.

Germline CDR1 SGDLS, CDR2 YYNGEE. The CDR3 extends over 16 amino acids. Deletions cut 3 bases from V and 0 bases from J, with 10 bases between. Produced via immunoSEQ multiplex PCR; TCRdb's table is partial and in-frame only. The table has some 170,000 clones, around 81% seen once. Sequencing used PBMCs. The sequence was collected from a man aged 25-45 years in good health and CMV-seropositive. V and J are TRBV9 and TRBJ1-6; D is ambiguous. The chain's CDR3 is CASSATHGSYNSPLHF. For the CDR3, the DNA is TGTGCCAGCAGCGCAACTCATGGCTCCTATAATTCACCCCTCCACTTT.